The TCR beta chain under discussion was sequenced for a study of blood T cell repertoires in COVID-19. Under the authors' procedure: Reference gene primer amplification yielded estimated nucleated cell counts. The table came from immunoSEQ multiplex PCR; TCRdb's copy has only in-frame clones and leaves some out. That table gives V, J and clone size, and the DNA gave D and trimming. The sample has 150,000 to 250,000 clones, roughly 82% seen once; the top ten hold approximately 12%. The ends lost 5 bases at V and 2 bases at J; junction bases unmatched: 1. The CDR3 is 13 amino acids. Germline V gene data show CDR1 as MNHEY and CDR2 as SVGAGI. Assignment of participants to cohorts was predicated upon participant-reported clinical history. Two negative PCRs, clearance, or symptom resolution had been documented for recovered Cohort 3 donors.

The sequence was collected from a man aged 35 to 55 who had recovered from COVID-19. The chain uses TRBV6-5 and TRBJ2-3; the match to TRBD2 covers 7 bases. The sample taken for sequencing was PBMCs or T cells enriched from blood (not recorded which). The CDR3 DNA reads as TGTGCCAGCAGTCGGGAGGACACAGATACGCAGTATTTT. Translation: CASSREDTDTQYF.